This TCR beta chain was retrieved from a study of molecular identifiers for immune sequencing clone quantification (dated by TCRdb to 2017 to 2018). Regarding the complete study: For a replicate experiment, the RNA from either approximately 20,000 or 98,000 naive CD8 T cells was divided into five aliquots, and four of those aliquots went on to sequencing. The study was a methods study using CD8 T cells to benchmark molecular-identifier clustering-based TCR repertoire sequencing (MIDCIRS) and TCR RNA copy counting. General conclusions and limits of the study: When barcode sub-clustering was omitted, TCR diversity was inflated by chimeric consensus sequences, with chimeras reaching as high as 47%. In CMV-specific effector cells, over 97% of molecules were held by clones above 20 RNA copies, whereas under 1% of molecules were held by such clones in naive cells. Highly expanded clone sizes could be underestimated because identical TCR molecules may share a barcode. The naive libraries included spiked-in Jurkat TCR RNA (approximately 11 copies' worth), and this RNA is not part of the donor repertoire. A single cell's worth of spiked-in Jurkat TCR RNA was reported detectable even among 850,000 to 1,000,000 naive CD8 T cells. Modeling estimated roughly 3 recovered TCR RNA copies per cell, compared with about ten by digital PCR, which implies roughly 30% capture efficiency.

Relative to germline, V is missing 3 bases and J is missing 12 bases, with 15 bases of the junction outside any gene match. From the germline V gene, CDR1 is SGHAT and CDR2 is FQNNGV. From the cysteine through the phenylalanine, the CDR3 covers 15 amino acids. Only the CDR3 region is kept as DNA, spanning 45 bases read in frame from base 1. The library was generated by PCR. Data came from a NextSeq 500. Bulk TCR libraries were prepared as previously described, using TCR primers listed in Table S5. Total RNA was purified with the Qiagen AllPrep DNA/RNA kit. Before analysis, reads from multiple sequencing runs of one library were combined. On the study's bioinformatics: Only reads with exact TCR constant sequence were kept, trimmed to 150 nt, and grouped by their 12-nt molecular barcodes. Reads inside each barcode group were sub-clustered using a 15% Levenshtein threshold, and a quality-weighted consensus sequence was constructed for each RNA molecule. Non-functional sequences were removed, as were lower-count sequences one edit away from another. On the basis of fitting two negative binomial distributions, barcode sub-clusters with fewer than 20% of the maximum read count were discarded. Using fastp at Q25 and MiXCR, TCRdb reprocessed the public reads and kept productive beta chains. Each CDR3 protein gets just one entry, which takes the most common genes and DNA from the rows behind it. For this entry, the V and J calls and clone size follow TCRdb and not the study's own pipeline. This sample has some 580,000 distinct CDR3 sequences in its table, and 25% of those were observed once. The ten largest clones add up to around 0.78% of the sample.

Of note for this clonotype: Its antigen is not yet known. Base qualities are not recorded, but no much larger clone differs from it by a single base.

Libraries of naive CD8 T cells were built from anywhere between about 19,000 and 1,000,000 sorted cells, with 10%, 30% or 50% of the purified RNA used. Naive CD8 T cells were FACS-sorted as CD8+CD4-CCR7+CD45RA+ on a BD FACSAria II into RLT Plus buffer. To test detection sensitivity, Jurkat RNA equivalent to nine to ten TCR copies was spiked into samples of about 19,000-1,000,000 naive CD8 T cells. CD8 T cells were enriched with RosetteSep CD8+ T Cell Enrichment Cocktail and Ficoll-Paque, followed by ACK red cell lysis. Sequenced: naive CD8+ T cells from blood, with Jurkat cell RNA spiked in. In the paper's terms, the cell subset or site label means: FACS-sorted CD8+CD4-CCR7+CD45RA+ naive T cells. This chain joins TRBV11-2 to TRBJ2-3; TRBD2 agrees with 7 junctional bases. The source of this sequence is a human donor in good health. Some libraries in this study had Jurkat cell RNA spiked in. The CDR3 is CASSFAQRLALFQYF. The nucleotide sequence is given as TGTGCCAGCAGCTTCGCCCAAAGACTAGCCTTGTTTCAGTATTTT.